A single sample gave rise to the 21 T cell receptor beta chains below, sequenced in a study of T-cell reconstitution after alpha-beta-depleted transplantation in children. The library targeted TCRbeta and was prepared with unique molecular identifiers. One entry per CDR3 protein results from TCRdb running MiXCR on the PCR reads. Among roughly 420,000 distinct CDR3 sequences listed, around 16% were seen once. Sequencing used PBMCs, mostly from graft donor cells, obtained 360 days after TCRalphabeta/CD19-depleted stem cell transplant. The receptor set was obtained from a boy younger than two who had a stem cell transplant for Wiskott-Aldrich syndrome, so the T cells may come from the graft donor.

The chain employs TRBV12-3 or TRBV12-4 and TRBJ2-3, with 9 positions matching TRBD1. V shed 5 bases and J 1 base; nucleotides not matched to a gene: 13. This CDR3 has 18 residues. CDR3 region: CASSAGTGTLVGTDTQYF. For the CDR3, the DNA is TGTGCCAGCAGTGCCGGGACAGGGACGTTGGTCGGCACAGATACGCAGTATTTT.

The DNA for the CDR3 is TGTGCCAGCAGCAAAGCGGGGTATAACAATGAGCAGTTCTTC. It codes for CASSKAGYNNEQFF. The chain carries TRBV4-2 and TRBJ2-1, with 7 nucleotides matching TRBD2. The germline CDR1 and CDR2 sequences are LGHNA and YNFKEQ. CDR3 length equals 14 residues. V lost 5 bases and J lost 5; bases outside the gene matches: 6.

This clonotype was observed a single time. The genes are TRBV5-1 and TRBJ2-6; TRBD1 is a possible D gene (6 bases). V lost 3 bases to trimming and J lost 0 bases, with 10 bases between them. The CDR3 loop spans 16 amino acids. The germline V gene encodes CDR1 SGHRS and CDR2 YFSETQ. The CDR3 DNA is TGCGCCAGCAGCTCAAACAGGGTCTCTGGGGCCAACGTCCTGACTTTC. It yields the protein CASSSNRVSGANVLTF.

This clonotype was observed many times. The V call is TRBV20-1, the J call TRBJ2-1; 11 bases match TRBD2. Germline CDR1 DFQATT, CDR2 SNEGSKA (reference sequence). Trimming at V came to 2 bases and at J to 4 bases, leaving 4 bases not matched to a gene. The CDR3 has 15 residues. The CDR3 spells CSARPGLAVYNEQFF. Written as DNA, the CDR3 is TGCAGTGCTAGACCGGGACTAGCGGTGTACAATGAGCAGTTCTTC.

This clonotype has at least ten counts. The rearrangement joins TRBV5-1 to TRBJ1-1, with D possibly matching TRBD1 (5 bases). Germline assignment: CDR1 SGHRS and CDR2 YFSETQ. Trimming shortened V by 3 bases and J by 5 bases, and 14 bases separated the two germline ends. This CDR3 contains 14 residues. The CDR3 is CASSSISGRTEAFF. CDR3 bases: TGCGCCAGCAGCTCGATCTCAGGGCGAACTGAAGCTTTCTTT. The full variable domain, rest sourced from reference TRBV5-1 and TRBJ1-1, is KAGVTQTPRYLIKTRGQQVTLSCSPISGHRSVSWYQQTPGQGLQFLFEYFSETQRNKGNFPGRFSGRQFSNSRSEMNVSTLELGDSALYLCASSSISGRTEAFFGQGTRLTVV.

This sequence joins TRBV6-5 and TRBJ1-3, with 8 bases lining up with TRBD1. The CDR3 covers 16 residues. Germline CDR1 and CDR2: MNHEY and SVGAGI. The J segment lost 1 base and the V segment lost 2 bases, leaving 4 bases of the junction unmatched. CDR3 loop: CASSYPTGVSGNTIYF. In DNA form, the CDR3 reads TGTGCCAGCAGTTACCCGACAGGGGTATCTGGAAACACCATATATTTT.

This clonotype was counted a few times. The V and J genes are TRBV28 and TRBJ2-7; tentative D call: TRBD1 (6 bases). The CDR3 is 12 amino acids. Germline CDR1 is MDHEN and CDR2 is SYDVKM. Deletions cut 6 bases from V and 6 bases from J, with 12 bases between. CDR3 residues: CASRVQGSEQYF. Here the CDR3 DNA reads TGTGCCAGCAGGGTCCAGGGGAGCGAGCAGTACTTC. Complete variable domain (other parts from reference TRBV28 and TRBJ2-7): DVKVTQSSRYLVKRTGEKVFLECVQDMDHENMFWYRQDPGLGLRLIYFSYDVKMKEKGDIPEGYSVSREKKERFSLILESASTNQTSMYLCASRVQGSEQYFGPGTRLTVT.

With regard to this clonotype: Germline and junction disagree at one end, which may indicate a read error. V usage is TRBV3-1 and J usage is TRBJ2-2; D may be TRBD1 or TRBD2 (5 bases each). Germline CDR1 reads LGHDT; CDR2 reads YNNKEL (reference sequence). The CDR3 spans 15 residues. The CDR3 region is CATSQDARGPGELFF. In DNA, the CDR3 is TGTGCCACCAGCCAAGATGCGAGGGGCCCCGGGGAGCTGTTTTTT. Looking up the rest from reference TRBV3-1 and TRBJ2-2 gives the full variable domain: DTAVSQTPKYLVTQMGNDKSIKCEQNLGHDTMYWYKQDSKKFLKIMFSYNNKELIINETVPNRFSPKSPDKAHLNLHINSLELGDSAVYFCATSQDARGPGELFFGEGSRLTVL.

Notes on this clonotype: One junction end disagrees with the germline gene, perhaps due to a read error. The chain carries TRBV4-3 and TRBJ2-2; 7 bases fit TRBD2. Germline assignment: CDR1 LGHNA and CDR2 YSLEER. This CDR3 is built from 16 residues. CDR3 residues: CASSQRLAFGSGELLF. The CDR3 DNA reads TGCGCCAGCAGCCAAAGACTAGCATTTGGTTCCGGGGAGCTGCTTTTT.

The gene calls are TRBV19 and TRBJ2-2, with D possibly matching TRBD2 (5 bases). The CDR3 is 15 residues long. In germline, CDR1 is LNHDA, CDR2 SQIVND (reference sequence). V gave up 8 bases and J gave up 2 bases, with 15 bases separating them. CDR3 DNA sequence: TGTGCCAGTGGAACCGGGCGGGTCAACACCGGGGAGCTGTTTTTT. Translation: CASGTGRVNTGELFF.

This clonotype has a handful of counts. The chain joins TRBV7-8 to TRBJ1-1, with 8 bases matching TRBD1. With V trimmed by 3 bases and J by 6 bases, 18 bases remained unmatched. The CDR3 has 18 residues. Germline V lookup: CDR1 SGHVS, CDR2 FQNEAQ. Here the CDR3 reads CASSLLASLQGVRAEAFF. The CDR3 DNA reads TGTGCCAGCAGCTTGCTCGCCTCTTTACAGGGGGTACGCGCTGAAGCTTTCTTT.

V usage is TRBV4-1 and J usage is TRBJ1-6; 9 positions match TRBD1. Germline lookup yields CDR1 MGHRA and CDR2 YSYEKL. The CDR3 loop spans 14 amino acids. Trimming took 4 bases from V and 11 from J; bases not matched to a gene: 6. The CDR3 sequence is CASSPRDRAAPLHF. Here the CDR3 DNA reads TGCGCCAGCAGCCCCCGGGACAGGGCTGCACCCCTCCACTTT.

This chain links TRBV24-1 with TRBJ2-1; no clear D gene. Germline-derived CDR1 and CDR2 are KGHDR and SFDVKD. V dropped 8 bases and J dropped 2 bases, with 12 bases sitting between them. This CDR3 has 14 residues. DNA for the CDR3: TGTGCCACCACCGGGCCACCAGCCTACAATGAGCAGTTCTTC. It codes for CATTGPPAYNEQFF.

This clonotype was picked up a small number of times. This rearrangement joins TRBV3-1 to TRBJ1-2; D not resolved. The CDR3 consists of 13 residues. Germline V gene data show CDR1 as LGHDT and CDR2 as YNNKEL (reference sequence). The V end lost 1 base, the J end lost 5 bases, and 8 bases lay between the germline ends. Written as DNA, the CDR3 is TGTGCCAGCAGCCAAGGTTCAGCATATGGCTACACCTTC. It translates to CASSQGSAYGYTF. Full variable domain (remainder filled in from reference TRBV3-1 and TRBJ1-2): DTAVSQTPKYLVTQMGNDKSIKCEQNLGHDTMYWYKQDSKKFLKIMFSYNNKELIINETVPNRFSPKSPDKAHLNLHINSLELGDSAVYFCASSQGSAYGYTFGSGTRLTVV.

The chain recombines TRBV11-2 with TRBJ2-7, with 9 bases fitting TRBD1. Germline CDR1 and CDR2: SGHAT and FQNNGV. V gave up 1 base and J gave up 10 bases; unmatched junction bases: 11. CDR3 size: 15 residues. For the CDR3, the DNA is TGTGCCAGCAGCTTAGCGACAGGGGGATCCTGGGGTCAGTACTTC. This encodes CASSLATGGSWGQYF.

This clonotype was seen more than once but under ten times. This chain uses TRBV3-1 with TRBJ2-5; the match to TRBD2 covers 7 bases. V trimming: 0 bases; J trimming: 4 bases; junction bases outside the gene matches: 8. Germline V gene sequence: CDR1 LGHDT, CDR2 YNNKEL (reference sequence). The length of the CDR3 is 16 residues. The CDR3 sequence: CASSQDPSGMGETQYF. The CDR3 DNA reads TGTGCCAGCAGCCAAGATCCCAGCGGGATGGGAGAGACCCAGTACTTC.

The rearrangement links TRBV6-5 to TRBJ1-4; 7 bases align to TRBD1. V was clipped by 1 base and J by 5 bases; unmatched bases: 7. The CDR3 covers 16 residues. Germline CDR1 MNHEY, CDR2 SVGAGI. The CDR3 region has the DNA TGTGCCAGCAGTTACTTCCCCGGGACAGCGAATGAAAAACTGTTTTTT. Translating it yields CASSYFPGTANEKLFF.

In DNA form, the CDR3 reads TGTGCCAGCAGTATCCTCGGGGGGGGCTATGAAAAACTGTTTTTT. This codes for CASSILGGGYEKLFF. V is TRBV27 and J is TRBJ1-4, with D perhaps TRBD1 (6 bases). CDR1 and CDR2 from the germline V gene are MNHEY and SMNVEV (reference sequence). The V end was cut by 5 bases, the J end by 6 bases, with 16 bases between. CDR3 length: 15 residues. Supplemented by reference TRBV27 and TRBJ1-4, the full variable domain reads EAQVTQNPRYLITVTGKKLTVTCSQNMNHEYMSWYRQDPGLGLRQIYYSMNVEVTDKGDVPEGYKVSRKEKRNFPLILESPSPNQTSLYFCASSILGGGYEKLFFGSGTQLSVL.

This chain joins TRBV19 and TRBJ2-1; D is uncertain. Germline CDR1 LNHDA, CDR2 SQIVND (reference sequence). Trimming removed 1 base from V and 0 bases from J, with 7 bases in between. The CDR3 consists of 15 residues. CDR3 bases: TGTGCCAGTAGTATAGCGGGCCACTCCTACAATGAGCAGTTCTTC. Amino acids: CASSIAGHSYNEQFF.

Only a few counts were recorded for this clonotype. V usage is TRBV12-3 or TRBV12-4 and J usage is TRBJ1-2; D is possibly TRBD1 (6 bases). The V end was cut by 1 base, the J end by 9 bases, with 9 bases between. CDR3 length equals 12 residues. The CDR3 region has the DNA TGTGCCAGCAGTTTAGGGGACAATAGCTACACCTTC. This encodes CASSLGDNSYTF.

This clonotype was counted between two and nine times. V is TRBV24-1 and J is TRBJ2-2; 9 bases line up with TRBD2. The ends lost 4 bases at V and 3 bases at J; junction bases unmatched: 5. Germline values: CDR1 KGHDR, CDR2 SFDVKD. The CDR3 runs to 16 residues. The CDR3 DNA reads TGTGCCACCAGTGAGGCAAGCGGGGGGCACACCGGGGAGCTGTTTTTT. Translated, it gives CATSEASGGHTGELFF.